This T cell receptor (beta chain) originates from a study of human T cells and chemical hapten exposure. The sample's time point: patch test 1, 2 weeks after DPC sensitization. Treatment of the sample: therapeutic diphenylcyclopropenone sensitization with weekly scalp DPC. Blood collection took place prior to placing each patch test. Sample donors consisted of patients with alopecia, aged 18 to 70 years, who were suitable for DPC. TCRdb processed the RACE reads anew with MiXCR; each CDR3 protein has one entry. The profile shows around 380,000 distinct CDR3 sequences, approximately 4.4% of them singletons. This clonotype was recorded at least ten times. Trimming removed 1 base from V and 5 bases from J, with 9 bases in between. This CDR3 spans 13 amino acids. Germline assignment: CDR1 LNHNV and CDR2 YYDKDF (reference sequence).

This receptor was taken from a woman in her forties or fifties with alopecia areata. Some clones in this sample may be carry-over from other donors' samples. The sample consisted of whole blood, taken in connection with sensitization to the hapten diphenylcyclopropenone (DPC). This rearrangement joins TRBV15 to TRBJ2-7; weak D call: TRBD2 (5 bases). The CDR3, as DNA: TGTGCCACCAGCAGAGGTTTCGGGAACGAGCAGTACTTC. It translates to CATSRGFGNEQYF.